This is a list of T cell receptor beta chains from one sample in a study of cytomegalovirus exposure and HLA in healthy donors. Profiling relied on immunoSEQ multiplex PCR, and the TCRdb table lists in-frame clones only, not all of them. The repertoire holds more than 150,000 clones, with approximately 82% as singletons. The sequencing sample was made of PBMCs. The receptors here all came from a girl aged 2-10 years in good health and CMV-seropositive. CDR3s include the opening cysteine and the closing phenylalanine or tryptophan.

CDR3 protein	J gene	V gene
CASRTTGSTEAFF	TRBJ1-1	TRBV6-4
CASSLVGGSGGELFF	TRBJ2-2	TRBV7-2
CASSLVGGTNYGYTF	TRBJ1-2	TRBV5-4
CASSQQPPQDTQYF	TRBJ2-3	TRBV18
CASSLPGQLAKNIQYF	TRBJ2-4	TRBV5-6
CASSEAPDSGLYSNQPQHF	TRBJ1-5	TRBV2
CASSQRTGGYEQYF	TRBJ2-7	TRBV7-3
CASSLLRQGSTGELFF	TRBJ2-2	TRBV7-3
CAWSVAGRNQPQHF	TRBJ1-5	TRBV30
CAWSLITGVKYTF	TRBJ1-2	TRBV30
CASSFRRRTGTRYGYTF	TRBJ1-2	TRBV28
CASPPPISVRASSRQFF	TRBJ2-1	TRBV7-3
CASSLNFGVGAGYGYTF	TRBJ1-2	TRBV27
CASSLDRVVEQYF	TRBJ2-7	TRBV5-1
CASSIATETGWGYTF	TRBJ1-2	TRBV19
CASKSSGSSETQYF	TRBJ2-5	TRBV5-1
CASTRTSGTYNEQFF	TRBJ2-1	TRBV5-4
CASSFSVAGLAEAFF	TRBJ1-1	TRBV5-1
CASSEPSAFYNEQFF	TRBJ2-1	TRBV25-1
CASSALTGEISNQPQHF	TRBJ1-5	TRBV7-9
CASRGLAGGPGQYF	TRBJ2-7	TRBV6-5
CASSERGGGRHTDTQYF	TRBJ2-3	TRBV25-1
CASSTDRGYTEAFF	TRBJ1-1	TRBV5-6
CSVDRTVNSYGYTF	TRBJ1-2	TRBV29-1
CASSELLNRDTFNYGYTF	TRBJ1-2	TRBV2
CAIRQGYEQYF	TRBJ2-7	TRBV10-3
CASRPRIGFGNTIYF	TRBJ1-3	TRBV7-8
CASSQRSGGASSYNSPLHF	TRBJ1-6	TRBV16
CASRPTGMNTEAFF	TRBJ1-1	TRBV12-2
CASSDPGPDTQYF	TRBJ2-3	TRBV6-1
CASSFSPTGGLWTDTQYF	TRBJ2-3	TRBV11-2
CASSPEAYSTGPDNEQFF	TRBJ2-1	TRBV5-6
CASSPPGIRGSGNTIYF	TRBJ1-3	TRBV7-9
CATSREVLASPEQYF	TRBJ2-7	TRBV15
CASSQGRARGATDTQYF	TRBJ2-3	TRBV4-1
CASSERGFYGYTF	TRBJ1-2	TRBV2
CASSSPLAGGSYNEQFF	TRBJ2-1	TRBV7-3
CATSGRQGGQWQETQYF	TRBJ2-5	TRBV15
CASIKRGGQETQYF	TRBJ2-5	TRBV7-8